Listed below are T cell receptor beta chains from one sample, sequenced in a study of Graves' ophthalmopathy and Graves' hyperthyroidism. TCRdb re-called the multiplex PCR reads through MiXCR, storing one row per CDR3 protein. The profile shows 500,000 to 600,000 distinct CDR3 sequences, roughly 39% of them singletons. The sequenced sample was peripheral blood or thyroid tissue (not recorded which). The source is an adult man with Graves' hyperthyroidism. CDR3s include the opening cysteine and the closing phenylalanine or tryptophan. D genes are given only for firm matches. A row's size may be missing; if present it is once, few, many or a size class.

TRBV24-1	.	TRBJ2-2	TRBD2	TGTGCCACCAGTGATTCAACTAGCGGGGGGCCTCTCACCGGGGAGCTGTTTTTT	CATSDSTSGGPLTGELFF
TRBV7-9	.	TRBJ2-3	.	TGTGCCAGCAGCCCCAGTGATAGCTTCACAGATACGCAGTATTTT	CASSPSDSFTDTQYF
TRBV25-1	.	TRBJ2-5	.	TGTGCCAGCAAACCTCCTGGGGGGTGGAATGAGCAGTACTTC	CASKPPGGWNEQYF
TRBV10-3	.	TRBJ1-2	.	TGTGCCATCAGTGAGCCTCAGGGATCGGGCTATGGCTACACCTTC	CAISEPQGSGYGYTF
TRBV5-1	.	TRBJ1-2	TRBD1	TGCGCCAGCAGCTTATTTGGCAGCCAGGGGGGGGGACAGGTCTTCTATGGCTACACCTTC	CASSLFGSQGGGQVFYGYTF
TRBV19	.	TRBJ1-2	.	TGTGCCAGCAGCTTAGGGTCGGGGGTAGGCTATGGCTACACCTTC	CASSLGSGVGYGYTF
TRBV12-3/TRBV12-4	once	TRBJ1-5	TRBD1	TGTGCCAGCAGCGAACCGACAGGGGGGTCAGCTCAGCCCCAGCATTTT	CASSEPTGGSAQPQHF
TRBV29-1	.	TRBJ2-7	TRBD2	TGCAGCGTTGCCCCACTAGCGGGGTACAATGAGCAGTACTTC	CSVAPLAGYNEQYF
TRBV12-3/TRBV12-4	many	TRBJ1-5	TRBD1	TGTGCCAGCAGCCGGGGACAGAATAGCAATCAGCCCCAGCATTTT	CASSRGQNSNQPQHF
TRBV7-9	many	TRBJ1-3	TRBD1	TGTGCCAGCAGCCACAGGGGACAGAACACCATATATTTT	CASSHRGQNTIYF
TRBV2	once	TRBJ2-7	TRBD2	TGTGCCAGCAGTGTCCCGGGACTAGCGGACAATGAGCAGTACTTC	CASSVPGLADNEQYF
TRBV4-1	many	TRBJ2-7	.	TGCGCCAGCAGCCAAGCGTCAGGCCACGAGCAGTACTTC	CASSQASGHEQYF
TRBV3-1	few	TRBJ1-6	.	TGTGCCAGCAGCGGAATGCGTGATTCACCCCTCCACTTT	CASSGMRDSPLHF
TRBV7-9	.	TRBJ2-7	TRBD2	TGTGCCTGGAGTTACGCGGGGGACCCCTACGAGCAGTACTTC	CAWSYAGDPYEQYF
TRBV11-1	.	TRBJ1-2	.	TGTGCCAGCAGCGTTGAACGGGACAATGGCTATGGCTACACCTTC	CASSVERDNGYGYTF
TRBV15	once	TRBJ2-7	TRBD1	TGTGCCACCAGCAGAGACGGGACAGGAGGAAACGAGCAGTACTTC	CATSRDGTGGNEQYF
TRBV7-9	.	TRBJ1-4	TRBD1	TGTGCCAGTCCTAAACTCGGGACAGGGTCGGAAAAACTGTTTTTT	CASPKLGTGSEKLFF
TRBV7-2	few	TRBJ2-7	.	TGTGCCAGCAGCTACCATTCGAGCTACTTCAGCTCCTACGAGCAGTACTTC	CASSYHSSYFSSYEQYF
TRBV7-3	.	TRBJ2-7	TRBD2	TGTGCCAGCAGCTTACCGGGGGGGCAATACTTC	CASSLPGGQYF
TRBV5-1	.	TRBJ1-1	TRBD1	TGCGCCAGCAGCCTAAGAACCCAGGGGGCGAACACTGAAGCTTTCTTT	CASSLRTQGANTEAFF
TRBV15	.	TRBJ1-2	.	TGTGCCACCAGCAGAACCCCAGGGTCTCTTGGCTACACCTTC	CATSRTPGSLGYTF
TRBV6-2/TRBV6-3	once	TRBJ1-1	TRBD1	TGTGCCAGCAGTGACCGCGGACAGGGGCGAGCGAACACTGAAGCTTTCTTT	CASSDRGQGRANTEAFF
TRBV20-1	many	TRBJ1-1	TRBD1	TGCAGTGCTAGAGCCGGGACAGGGGTGAACACTGAAGCTTTCTTT	CSARAGTGVNTEAFF
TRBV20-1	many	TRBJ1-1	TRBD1	TGCAGTGCTAGAGCTCCGCGGGGCAGGGGGCTAGCGTCGTGGACTGAAGCTTTCTTT	CSARAPRGRGLASWTEAFF
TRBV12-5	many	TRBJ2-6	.	TGTGCTAGTGGGCTCTCTGGGGCCAACGTCCTGACTTTC	CASGLSGANVLTF
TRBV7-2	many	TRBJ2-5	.	TGTGCCAGCAGCTTAGGGATCCAAGAGACCCAGTACTTC	CASSLGIQETQYF
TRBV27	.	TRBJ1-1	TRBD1	TGTGCCAGCCGGATCAGGGGGGGAACCATGAACACTGAAGCTTTCTTT	CASRIRGGTMNTEAFF
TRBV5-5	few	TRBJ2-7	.	TGTGCCAGCAGCGAAGGGGTCGTCGCGTTTCGAGACGAGCAGTACTTC	CASSEGVVAFRDEQYF
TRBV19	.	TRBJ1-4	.	TGTGCCAGTAGTTATAGATCAACTAATGAAAAACTGTTTTTT	CASSYRSTNEKLFF
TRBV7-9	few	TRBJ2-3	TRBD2	TGTGCCAGCAGCTCCGGGACTAGCGGGACTAGCACAGATACGCAGTATTTT	CASSSGTSGTSTDTQYF
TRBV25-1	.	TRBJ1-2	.	TGTGCCAGCAGTGTCTATGGCTACACCTTC	CASSVYGYTF
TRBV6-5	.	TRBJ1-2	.	TGTGCCAGCAGTTACTCCCGCGAACAGACGGGCTATGGCTACACCTTC	CASSYSREQTGYGYTF
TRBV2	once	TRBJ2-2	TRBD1	TGTGCCAGCATGCTGGACAGGGGGGAGCTGTTTTTT	CASMLDRGELFF
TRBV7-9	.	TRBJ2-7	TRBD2	TGTGCCGTCGTACGGACTAGCGGGACAGGGCCCAGGGAGCAGTACTTC	CAVVRTSGTGPREQYF
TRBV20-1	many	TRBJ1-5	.	TGCAGTGGGGTCCAGCCCCAGCATTTT	CSGVQPQHF
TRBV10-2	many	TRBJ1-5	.	TGCGCCAGCAGCAGAGACGGTCAGCCCCAGCATTTT	CASSRDGQPQHF
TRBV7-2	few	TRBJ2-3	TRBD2	TGTGCCAGCAGCACCCTTTCGGGGGGGCCGGGAGATACGCAGTATTTT	CASSTLSGGPGDTQYF
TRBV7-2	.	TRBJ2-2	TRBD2	TGTGCCAGCAGCGGACGGACTAGCGGGGAGCTGTTTTTT	CASSGRTSGELFF
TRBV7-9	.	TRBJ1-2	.	TGTGCCAGCAGGCAACTCGACGGGGGAGAGCGCTACACCTTC	CASRQLDGGERYTF
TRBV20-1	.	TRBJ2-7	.	TGCAGTGCTAGAGATCTCCACCGACTAGTACCAACCTACAATGAGCAGTACTTC	CSARDLHRLVPTYNEQYF
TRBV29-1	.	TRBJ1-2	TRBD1	TGCAGCTTGGCGGGGACAGATGGCTACACCTTC	CSLAGTDGYTF
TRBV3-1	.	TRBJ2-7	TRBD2	TGTGCCAGCTCACCAAGACTAGCGGGAGGGCATGAGCAGTACTTC	CASSPRLAGGHEQYF